This T cell receptor beta chain was recorded in a study of cytomegalovirus exposure and HLA in healthy donors. This clone showed up just a few times. This CDR3 has 14 amino acids. Germline-derived CDR1 and CDR2 are MDHEN and SYDVKM. V lost 5 bases to trimming and J lost 8 bases, with 18 bases between them. The PCR contained 60 Vbeta and 13 Jbeta primers. TCRdb's copy holds only in-frame clones and misses some; the assay was immunoSEQ multiplex PCR. The sample has 24,000 or so clones; 60% to 80% are singletons. The sample comprised PBMCs. The chain joins TRBV28 to TRBJ1-2; possibly TRBD1 for D (6 bases). This receptor was identified in a male donor in good health and CMV-seronegative. This chain's CDR3 is CASSTTGMGSGYTF. CDR3 coding DNA: TGTGCCAGCAGTACAACAGGGATGGGGTCGGGCTACACCTTC.